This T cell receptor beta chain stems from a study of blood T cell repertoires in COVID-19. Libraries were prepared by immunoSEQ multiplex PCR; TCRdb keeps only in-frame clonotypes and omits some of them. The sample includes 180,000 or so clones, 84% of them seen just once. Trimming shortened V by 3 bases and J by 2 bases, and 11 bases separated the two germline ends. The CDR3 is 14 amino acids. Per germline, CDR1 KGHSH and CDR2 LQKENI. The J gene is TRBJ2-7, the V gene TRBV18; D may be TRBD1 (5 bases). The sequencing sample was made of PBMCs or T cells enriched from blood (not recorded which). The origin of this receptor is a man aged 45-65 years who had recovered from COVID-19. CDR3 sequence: CASSPMDNPYEQYF. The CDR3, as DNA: TGTGCCAGCTCACCGATGGACAACCCCTACGAGCAGTACTTC.